This is a list of T cell receptor beta chains from one sample in a study of CXCR3-negative and CXCR3-positive naive CD8 T cells. TCRdb re-called the 5' RACE reads; one entry per CDR3 protein, DNA not given. Its clone listing holds approximately 59,000 distinct CDR3 sequences. The specimen sequenced was naive CXCR3+ CD8+ T cells from blood. These receptors all stem from a human donor in good health. Some clones in this sample may be carry-over from other donors' samples. CDR3s include the opening cysteine and the closing phenylalanine or tryptophan. Fields, in order: V gene, J gene, CDR3 protein.

TRBV14,TRBJ2-5,CASSQLGTGAGETQYF
TRBV25-1,TRBJ1-1,CASIQGFGTEAFF
TRBV28,TRBJ2-7,CASKILTDSYEQYF
TRBV29-1,TRBJ2-7,CSVELAGVHAYEQYF
TRBV11-3,TRBJ1-1,CASSYPDRDTEAFF
TRBV6-6,TRBJ2-1,CASSYPSGGAEQFF
TRBV14,TRBJ2-5,CASSQVAEYQETQYF
TRBV20-1,TRBJ2-1,CSGGSGGPGDEQFF
TRBV7-9,TRBJ1-1,CASRRQTGDFGVAVTEAFF
TRBV7-2,TRBJ2-4,CASSLAPAGVSKNIQYF
TRBV7-3,TRBJ2-2,CASSSTGGFTGELFF
TRBV24-1,TRBJ2-1,CATSDGYNEQFF
TRBV29-1,TRBJ2-5,CSVRGPYQETQYF
TRBV19,TRBJ1-1,CASSPALNTEDFF
TRBV6-4,TRBJ2-1,CASSDSLVSEQFF
TRBV29-1,TRBJ2-1,CSAQLAGYNEQFF
TRBV7-2,TRBJ2-7,CASSLEIGLSYEQYF
TRBV29-1,TRBJ2-7,CSVESGAHIYEQYF
TRBV29-1,TRBJ1-2,CSAPGQGGGYTF
TRBV10-3,TRBJ2-7,CAISDADGSYEQYF
TRBV30,TRBJ2-1,CAWDSYNEQFF
TRBV7-3,TRBJ2-1,CASSHTPSWDNEQFF
TRBV29-1,TRBJ2-7,CSVGGTGLSYEQYF
TRBV4-1,TRBJ2-1,CASSQGLAGGNEQFF
TRBV12-3/TRBV12-4,TRBJ2-3,CASPGSPGHSTDTQYF
TRBV9,TRBJ2-7,CASSVVQGANEQYF
TRBV5-5,TRBJ2-7,CASSLLPGAEQYF